Detailed here is one T cell receptor (beta chain). Its target is unknown. This sample stems from a study of T cells after yellow fever vaccination. Whole-study results and caveats: Relatively few clonotypes were ones that appeared in both CD4 and CD8 compartments. Researchers cautioned that FACS-sorted repertoires could harbor abundant clonotypes contaminating from the bulk population.

CDR1 ENHRY and CDR2 SYGVKD come from the germline V gene. Between the trimmed V and J ends, which lost 4 bases and 1 base, there was a span of 13 bases. The CDR3 runs to 16 residues. The study made its TCR cDNA through 5'RACE template switching. That step introduced a universal primer site along with UMIs. TCRdb used MiXCR to reprocess the 5' RACE reads, holding one entry per CDR3 protein. The sample contains about 300,000 distinct CDR3 sequences, roughly 8.7% of which appear only once. The sequence was collected from a man younger than 35 who received the YFV17D yellow fever vaccine. The sequences come from CD4+ T cells sorted from PBMCs, collected 5 days after the yellow fever booster vaccination. The J gene is TRBJ2-2, the V gene TRBV10-3; TRBD1 might be the D (6 bases). CDR3 coding DNA: TGTGCCATCAGTGTGGAATTGGACAGGAACACCGGGGAGCTGTTTTTT. Its protein is CAISVELDRNTGELFF.